This record covers a single T cell receptor (beta chain). What it binds is unknown. Each TRB cDNA library was prepared by 5' RACE (with UMI labels). No DNA is given; TCRdb re-called the 5' RACE reads and lists each CDR3 protein once. This sample's clone table lists over 100,000 distinct CDR3 sequences. The source of the sample is a study of CXCR3-negative and CXCR3-positive naive CD8 T cells. Points from the study as a whole: CXCR3-positive naive cells had more hydrophobic TRB CDR3s than CXCR3-negative naive cells. Comparably high diversity was seen in both naive subsets, and much lower diversity in memory CD8+ cells.

The germline V gene encodes CDR1 MGHRA and CDR2 YSYEKL. The CDR3 has 15 residues. The sequence derives from a human donor in good health. Some clones in this sample may be carry-over from other donors' samples. This rearrangement joins TRBV4-1 to TRBJ1-1; as DNA is missing, the TRBD1 call by TCRdb cannot be tested. Source material: naive CXCR3+ CD8+ T cells from blood. Stated subset: CD45RO-CCR7+CD27+CD95- naive CD8+ T cells expressing CXCR3 (TNR3+). This chain's CDR3 is CASSQDAGKGTEAFF.